The present T cell receptor beta chain was sequenced within a study of blood T cell repertoires in COVID-19. The overall study: Acute and convalescent COVID-19 samples came from the United States, Italy and Spain.

The junction had 7 bases not matched to a gene; V was cut back by 3 bases and J by 9 bases. Germline CDR1 SGHRS, CDR2 YFSETQ. The CDR3 spans 14 residues. The table came from immunoSEQ multiplex PCR; TCRdb's copy has only in-frame clones and leaves some out. The sample lists roughly 230,000 clones, about 83% occurring once. The source of this sequence is a human donor in a cohort sampled during active COVID-19. This chain links TRBV5-1 with TRBJ2-4; 9 positions match TRBD1. Sequencing used peripheral blood. DNA of the CDR3: TGCGCCAGCAGCTCACAGGGGGCAGGAGGCATTCAGTACTTC. Translation gives CASSSQGAGGIQYF.